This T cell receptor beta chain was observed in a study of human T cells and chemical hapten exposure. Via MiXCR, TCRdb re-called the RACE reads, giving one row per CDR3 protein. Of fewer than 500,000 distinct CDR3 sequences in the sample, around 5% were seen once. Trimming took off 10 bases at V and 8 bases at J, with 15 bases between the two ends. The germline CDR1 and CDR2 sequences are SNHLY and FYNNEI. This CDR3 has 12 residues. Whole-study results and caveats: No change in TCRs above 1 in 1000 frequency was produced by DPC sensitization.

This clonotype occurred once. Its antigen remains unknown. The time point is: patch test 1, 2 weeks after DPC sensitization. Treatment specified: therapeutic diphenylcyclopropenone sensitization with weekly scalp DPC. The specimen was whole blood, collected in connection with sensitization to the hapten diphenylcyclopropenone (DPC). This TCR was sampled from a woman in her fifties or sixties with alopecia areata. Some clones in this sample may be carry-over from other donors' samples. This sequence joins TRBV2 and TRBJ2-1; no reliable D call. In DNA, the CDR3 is TGTGCCACGGTTCCAGGTAGAGATGAGCAGTTCTTC. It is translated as CATVPGRDEQFF.